This T cell receptor beta chain came from a study of blood T cell repertoires in COVID-19. The wider study: There were acute and convalescent COVID-19 samples, and they came from the United States, Italy and Spain. PBMCs, B-cell-depleted T cells, or T cells were the source of the cDNA or gDNA that made up the material.

Germline V gene sequence: CDR1 MNHEY, CDR2 SVGAGI. The V and J ends lost 4 bases and 2 bases, in that order; junction bases with no gene match: 3. CDR3 length: 14 residues. In Seattle, patients joined the study during active infection and were tracked longitudinally. Assay: immunoSEQ multiplex PCR; the TCRdb copy retains only in-frame clones and omits some. The sample shows over 400,000 clones, around nine tenths of them seen only once. This clonotype originated in a woman aged 45-59 years with COVID-19, enrolled during active disease. The chain links TRBV6-5 to TRBJ1-2; 8 bases are shared with TRBD1. The sequenced sample consisted of peripheral blood. The CDR3 reads CASSWAGGNYGYTF. The CDR3 DNA is TGTGCCAGCAGTTGGGCAGGGGGCAACTATGGCTACACCTTC.